This is a list of T cell receptor beta chains from one sample in a study of blood T cell repertoires in COVID-19. The repertoire was sequenced with immunoSEQ multiplex PCR; TCRdb's copy has only in-frame clones and lacks some. The sample contains about 120,000 clones, around 91% of which appear only once. What was sequenced was peripheral blood. Every receptor here comes from a man aged 70-80 years with active or convalescent COVID-19. Each CDR3 is given with its conserved first and last residue. Fields, in order: V gene, CDR3 length, D gene, J gene, clone size, CDR3 protein, CDR3 DNA. A D gene is named only where the DNA matches it firmly. The listing skips clone size in some rows; elsewhere it reads once, few, many or a size class.

>TRBV18|15|.|TRBJ2-7|.
CASSPPAGSDYEQYF
TGTGCCAGCTCACCCCCGGCGGGGTCCGACTACGAGCAGTACTTC
>TRBV10-3|14|TRBD2|TRBJ2-1|.
CANRGTSGVGEQFF
TGTGCCAACAGGGGGACTAGCGGGGTGGGTGAGCAGTTCTTC
>TRBV18|15|TRBD1|TRBJ2-6|.
CASLITGAGANVLTF
TGTGCCAGCTTAATTACAGGGGCTGGGGCCAACGTCCTGACTTTC
>TRBV11-2|13|.|TRBJ1-1|.
CASSYTRGTEAFF
TGTGCCAGCAGCTACACCAGAGGCACTGAAGCTTTCTTT
>TRBV6-5|16|TRBD1|TRBJ1-6|.
CASSYSGTGGDSPLHF
TGTGCCAGCAGTTATAGTGGGACAGGGGGCGATTCACCCCTCCACTTT
>TRBV27|15|TRBD1|TRBJ2-3|.
CASSRGQGQSDTQYF
TGTGCCAGCAGTCGCGGACAGGGCCAGTCAGATACGCAGTATTTT
>TRBV7-2|18|TRBD2|TRBJ2-5|.
CASSPSGTSGRDGETQYF
TGTGCCAGCAGCCCAAGTGGGACTAGCGGGAGGGATGGAGAGACCCAGTACTTC
>TRBV3-1/TRBV3-2|15|TRBD1|TRBJ1-6|once
CASRGQGSFNSPLHF
TGTGCCAGCCGCGGACAGGGTTCTTTTAATTCACCCCTCCACTTT
>TRBV28|14|TRBD1|TRBJ1-2|once
CASRGTGTGNYYTF
TGTGCCAGCAGGGGCACCGGGACAGGGAATTACTACACCTTC
>TRBV6-5|15|TRBD2|TRBJ2-7|.
CASSISGSSSYEQYF
TGTGCCAGCAGCATAAGCGGGAGTAGTTCCTACGAGCAGTACTTC
>TRBV3-1/TRBV3-2|12|TRBD2|TRBJ2-7|.
CASRGTTYEQYF
TGTGCCAGCAGGGGGACTACCTACGAGCAGTACTTC
>TRBV6-5|13|.|TRBJ2-2|.
CASEETNTGELFF
TGTGCCAGCGAGGAAACGAACACCGGGGAGCTGTTTTTT
>TRBV7-9|16|.|TRBJ1-4|.
CASSLVTVATNEKLFF
TGTGCCAGCAGCTTAGTTACAGTTGCAACTAATGAAAAACTGTTTTTT
>TRBV6-5|15|.|TRBJ1-1|.
CASSLNRARDTEAFF
TGTGCCAGCAGCCTCAACAGGGCTCGGGACACTGAAGCTTTCTTT
>TRBV7-9|16|TRBD1|TRBJ1-6|.
CASSLGASGGSSPLHF
TGTGCCAGCAGCTTGGGGGCCTCAGGGGGCAGTTCACCCCTCCACTTT
>TRBV9|15|TRBD1|TRBJ1-4|.
CASSRSPEGAEKLFF
TGTGCCAGCAGCCGCTCTCCCGAGGGGGCTGAAAAACTGTTTTTT
>TRBV29-1|12|TRBD1|TRBJ2-5|.
CSVEDREETQYF
TGCAGCGTTGAGGACAGGGAAGAGACCCAGTACTTC
>TRBV6-6|13|.|TRBJ1-2|.
CASSPTGHDGYTF
TGTGCCAGCAGTCCTACGGGACACGACGGCTACACCTTC
>TRBV15|13|.|TRBJ2-7|.
CATSRDPAYEQYF
TGTGCCACCAGCAGAGATCCGGCCTACGAGCAGTACTTC
>TRBV9|16|TRBD1|TRBJ2-1|.
CASSATPGQDGDEQFF
TGTGCCAGCAGCGCAACCCCGGGACAGGATGGGGATGAGCAGTTCTTC
>TRBV29-1|17|.|TRBJ2-2|.
CSVEVGRSAWDTGELFF
TGCAGCGTTGAAGTGGGTCGCAGCGCGTGGGACACCGGGGAGCTGTTTTTT
>TRBV10-3|15|.|TRBJ1-4|.
CAISERLSEAEKLFF
TGTGCCATCAGTGAACGTTTGTCGGAGGCTGAAAAACTGTTTTTT
>TRBV2|15|.|TRBJ1-5|.
CASSDTGGGNQPQHF
TGTGCCAGCAGTGATACGGGGGGGGGCAATCAGCCCCAGCATTTT
>TRBV6-5|14|TRBD2|TRBJ2-4|.
CAGSPEPRGDIQYF
TGTGCCGGGTCCCCGGAGCCTCGGGGGGACATTCAGTACTTC
>TRBV19|14|TRBD2|TRBJ2-2|.
CASNLGSGTGELFF
TGTGCCAGTAACCTGGGTAGCGGGACCGGGGAGCTGTTTTTT
>TRBV11-3|13|.|TRBJ2-7|.
CASSSTAEHEQYF
TGTGCCAGCAGCTCCACCGCGGAGCACGAGCAGTACTTC
>TRBV28|10|.|TRBJ2-7|few
CASSGYEQYF
TGTGCCAGCAGCGGCTACGAGCAGTACTTC
>TRBV25-1|13|.|TRBJ2-2|.
CASRDRFTGELFF
TGTGCCAGCAGGGACAGATTCACCGGGGAGCTGTTTTTT
>TRBV28|15|.|TRBJ2-7|.
CASSSWGGRDYEQYF
TGTGCCAGCAGCTCCTGGGGGGGCAGGGACTACGAGCAGTACTTC
>TRBV19|16|TRBD2|TRBJ2-5|.
CASSMGSGRGRETQYF
TGTGCCAGTAGTATGGGCAGCGGGCGGGGGAGAGAGACCCAGTACTTC
>TRBV7-6|15|TRBD1|TRBJ2-1|.
CASSLRTGAAYGQFF
TGTGCCAGCAGCCTTCGGACAGGGGCGGCGTATGGGCAGTTCTTC
>TRBV7-5|17|.|TRBJ2-7|once
CARSPPGTSGRAYEQYF
TGTGCCAGAAGCCCCCCCGGGACTAGCGGGAGGGCCTATGAGCAGTACTTC
>TRBV7-9|16|TRBD2|TRBJ2-2|.
CASSPRIAGAPGELFF
TGTGCCAGCAGCCCCCGGATAGCGGGAGCCCCCGGGGAGCTGTTTTTT
>TRBV19|16|TRBD1|TRBJ2-3|.
CASSMEPQGAADTQYF
TGTGCCAGTAGTATGGAACCCCAGGGGGCGGCAGATACGCAGTATTTT
>TRBV9|14|TRBD1|TRBJ1-2|.
CASSVVPGQSLGDF
TGTGCCAGCAGCGTAGTACCGGGACAGTCCCTAGGAGACTTC
>TRBV28|16|.|TRBJ1-4|.
CASSASGGGYKEKLFF
TGTGCCAGCAGTGCCTCCGGGGGGGGCTACAAAGAAAAACTGTTTTTT
>TRBV5-1|16|.|TRBJ2-2|.
CASSLAGEVGTGELFF
TGCGCCAGCAGCCTGGCCGGGGAGGTCGGCACCGGGGAGCTGTTTTTT
>TRBV5-1|15|.|TRBJ2-7|.
CASSYESLDVYEQYF
TGCGCCAGCAGTTATGAGTCATTAGATGTCTACGAGCAGTACTTC
>TRBV10-3|14|TRBD1|TRBJ1-1|.
CAITPGQGSTEAFF
TGTGCCATCACCCCAGGACAGGGGAGCACTGAAGCTTTCTTT
>TRBV7-9|14|TRBD1|TRBJ1-4|.
CASSLGQGLEKLFF
TGTGCCAGCAGCCTGGGACAGGGGCTTGAAAAACTGTTTTTT
>TRBV7-6|15|TRBD2|TRBJ2-1|.
CASSLVLAGTNEQFF
TGTGCCAGCAGCTTAGTACTAGCGGGAACCAATGAGCAGTTCTTC
>TRBV18|15|TRBD2|TRBJ2-7|few
CASSPPGLAHYEQYF
TGTGCCAGCTCACCACCGGGACTAGCTCACTACGAGCAGTACTTC
>TRBV4-1|14|.|TRBJ1-1|.
CASSLWGLNTEAFF
TGCGCCAGCAGCCTTTGGGGACTCAACACTGAAGCTTTCTTT
>TRBV28|15|TRBD2|TRBJ2-7|.
CASSPLGREEREQYF
TGTGCCAGCAGTCCCCTTGGGCGGGAGGAACGCGAGCAGTACTTC
>TRBV29-1|14|.|TRBJ2-5|once
CSVLASGAQETQYF
TGCAGCGTGTTAGCATCGGGAGCCCAGGAGACCCAGTACTTC
>TRBV7-2|17|TRBD2|TRBJ2-5|.
CASSLGAASGNGGTQYF
TGTGCCAGCAGCTTAGGGGCCGCTAGCGGGAACGGGGGGACCCAGTACTTC